This T cell receptor (beta chain) was captured by sequencing in a study of T-cell reconstitution after alpha-beta-depleted transplantation in children. Unique molecular identifiers were incorporated during preparation of the TCRbeta library. One entry per CDR3 protein results from TCRdb running MiXCR on the PCR reads. The table has roughly 490,000 distinct CDR3 sequences, about an eighth seen once. With V trimmed by 0 bases and J by 3 bases, 7 bases remained unmatched. The germline V gene encodes CDR1 SGHDN and CDR2 FVKESK. This CDR3 spans 16 amino acids. The genes are TRBV14 and TRBJ1-1, with TRBD1 matching 7 bases. This clonotype was obtained from a female patient under 10 years old who had a stem cell transplant for aplastic anemia, so the T cells may come from the graft donor. Source: PBMCs, mostly from graft donor cells, taken 180 days after TCRalphabeta/CD19-depleted stem cell transplant. This chain's CDR3 is CASSQEVGQVYTEAFF. The DNA for the CDR3 is TGTGCCAGCAGCCAAGAGGTAGGACAGGTGTACACTGAAGCTTTCTTT.